This TCR beta chain emerged from a study of beta chain features in type 1 diabetes. Overall study context: Patients were similar to healthy donors in age and gender (as well as in cell yields).

Per germline, CDR1 GTSNPN and CDR2 SVGIG (reference sequence). Between the trimmed V and J ends, which lost 5 bases and 1 base, there was a span of 14 bases. The CDR3 loop spans 14 amino acids. Isolation of CD4+ naive, central memory, regulatory and stem cell-like memory cells was achieved by sorting via CD45RO/CCR7/CD25/CD127/CD95/CD27. Regarding this clone: Its antigen is as yet unknown.

Expressed TCRB transcripts got sequenced, as all isolated RNA was reverse transcribed. Generated by immunoSEQ multiplex PCR, the TCRdb table keeps only in-frame clones and is missing some. The data show 450,000 to 600,000 clones, 30% seen once. Study-level findings and limits: Unsettled here was the matter of whether HLA type influences TCRB rearrangement. Insertions were fewer and deletions more numerous at VDJ junctions in type 1 diabetes patients.

The sequence came from a man between 18 and 29 years old in good health. The sample taken for sequencing was naive CD4+ T cells from blood. V and J are TRBV30 and TRBJ1-1; no clear D gene. This CDR3 reads CAWGRTGQNTEAFF. Here the CDR3 DNA reads TGTGCCTGGGGACGGACGGGCCAGAACACTGAAGCTTTCTTT.